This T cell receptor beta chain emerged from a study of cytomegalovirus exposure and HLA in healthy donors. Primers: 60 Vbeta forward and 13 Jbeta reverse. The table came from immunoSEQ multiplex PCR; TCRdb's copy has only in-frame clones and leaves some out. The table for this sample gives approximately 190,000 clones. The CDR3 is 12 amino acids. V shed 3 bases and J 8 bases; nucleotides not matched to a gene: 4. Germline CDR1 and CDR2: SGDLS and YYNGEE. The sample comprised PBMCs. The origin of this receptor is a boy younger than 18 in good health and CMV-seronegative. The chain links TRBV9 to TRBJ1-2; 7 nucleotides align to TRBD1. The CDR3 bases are TGTGCCAGCAGCGCACAGGGGTCAGGCTACACCTTC. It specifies CASSAQGSGYTF.